This T cell receptor (beta chain) was retrieved from a study of shared clonotypes between healthy human individuals (dated by TCRdb to between 2020 and 2021). In the study overall: The cohort included a few men and a couple of women between 18 and 49 years of age. For each donor, CD4 naive and CD4 memory were each given three plates, CD8 naive was given two plates, and CD8 memory was given one plate. Blood TCR repertoires of roughly 5 healthy adults were deeply sequenced to estimate repertoire size and the extent of clonotype sharing between individuals. Different laboratories and diverse techniques were used to prepare libraries and sequence TCR repertoires, to increase sequencing depth and limit assay-specific biases. Each donor's leukapheresis produced roughly between roughly 0.85 and 10 billion PBMCs.

Using the deep immunoSEQ assay, TCR CDR3 regions were amplified from genomic DNA by multiplex PCR. Genomic DNA extracted from each cell subset was distributed evenly over all wells of several immunoSEQ 96-well plates, and each plate served as one replicate. Each replicate PCR for sorted subsets received 150 to 250 ng genomic DNA, equal to roughly 30,000 T cell genomes. The purified libraries were quantified using a Qubit 3.0 fluorometer, sized with a Bioanalyzer 2100, and then quantified again using the KAPA Library Quantification kit. Each immunoSEQ 96-well plate was sequenced on its own single-read 150-cycle Illumina NextSeq 550 flow cell. Per the original workflow: Because only junctional sequences without quality scores were contained in the immunoSEQ output, filtering matching that applied to full-length reads could not be performed. To assign V/J genes and CDR3, sequences were annotated using PyIR, a Python wrapper for IgBLAST v1.9, with IMGT germline references. Reads were filtered out if the reads had weak V/J assignments (E-value above 1e-6), no CDR3, stop codons, out-of-frame junctions, or ambiguous translated residues. V3J clonotypes were defined as sequences sharing the same inferred V gene, J gene, and CDR3 amino acid sequence. The percentage overlap between two repertoires was calculated by dividing the number of shared unique clonotypes by the size of the smaller repertoire. Repertoire richness was assessed with RTK rarefaction, the Chao1 estimator, and Recon v2.1 estimates of unobserved clonotypes. For all TCRbeta clonotypes obtained by the gDNA method from a handful of donors, generation probabilities were computed with OLGA. The table was pulled from immuneACCESS by TCRdb, which kept in-frame rearrangements only. Such tables lose some clones; where checked, under half of the loss comes from unresolved V genes, and the rest has no known cause. V, J and clone size were drawn from that table, and D and trimming were deduced from the DNA. The sample contains 550,000 to 850,000 clones, roughly 70% of them found a single time. The ten largest clones capture roughly 1.7% of the sample.

On this clone: Its antigen target is currently unknown. The record has no base qualities; no much larger clone is one base away.

Overall study results and their limits: Naive subsets generally had larger estimated clonotype richness than memory subsets did. Sampling was limited to blood, and TCR repertoires in tissue likely differ from TCR repertoires in blood. Incomplete sequencing was indicated by rarefaction of sorted-subset datasets, despite the large sequencing depth. The small number of donors limited the genetic and exposure-history diversity represented. Based on pairwise subsampling, the degree of clonotype sharing among donors was expected to be affected by sequencing depth. Sharing across several donors was observed for approximately 5% of naive CD4, 3% to 4% of naive CD8, 2% to 2.5% of memory CD4, and roughly 0.4% of memory CD8 clonotypes. Compared with non-shared clonotypes, the clonotypes found in all four sorted-subset donors had higher generation probabilities.

Healthy HIV-negative adults with no recently reported acute infections or vaccinations were included as donors. Every donor was a Caucasian adult living in Nashville, Tennessee, USA. Magnetic negative selection was used to enrich CD4+ T cells, after which naive cells were positively selected on CD45RA and the negative fraction became the memory subset. After blood collection by leukapheresis, PBMCs were isolated using Ficoll-Histopaque density gradient centrifugation and then cryopreserved in the vapor phase of liquid nitrogen. Analytical flow cytometry was used to check the purity and quantity of every magnetically sorted T cell population. Genomic DNA was isolated from every sorted fraction and measured by UV absorbance on a Nanodrop 2000c. Reading from cysteine to phenylalanine, the CDR3 counts 14 amino acids. The DNA shown is the 42-base CDR3, in frame from base 1. CDR1 and CDR2, per the germline V gene (reference sequence), are MNHEY and SMNVEV. V is reduced by 5 bases and J by 2 bases, leaving a spacing of 13 bases between them.

The sequenced material came from memory CD4+ T cells sorted from blood. The cell subset or site tag for this specimen amounts to: CD45RA-negative fraction. The clonotype comes from a woman in her twenties or thirties in good health. The chain couples TRBV27 to TRBJ2-7; the D region may be TRBD1 or TRBD2, each matching 5 bases equally. The CDR3 protein is CASSKGRGPYEQYF. In nucleotides, the sequence is TGTGCCAGCAGTAAAGGTCGGGGACCCTACGAGCAGTACTTC.